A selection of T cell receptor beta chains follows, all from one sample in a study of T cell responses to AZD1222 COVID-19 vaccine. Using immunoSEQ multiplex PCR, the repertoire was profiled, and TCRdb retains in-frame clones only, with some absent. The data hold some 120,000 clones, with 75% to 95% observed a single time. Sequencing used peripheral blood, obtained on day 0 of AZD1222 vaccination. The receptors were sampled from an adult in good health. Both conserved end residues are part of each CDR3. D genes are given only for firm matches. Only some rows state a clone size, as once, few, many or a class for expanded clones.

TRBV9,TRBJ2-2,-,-,TGTGCCAGCAGCGTCTCGGACGGGGAGCTGTTTTTT,CASSVSDGELFF
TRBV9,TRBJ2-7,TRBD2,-,TGTGCCAGCAGCGTAGAGGGGGGACTAGCGGCTGCGCAGTACTTC,CASSVEGGLAAAQYF
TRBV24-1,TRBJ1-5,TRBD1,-,TGTGCCACCAGTGATAAGACAGGGCCCGCGCAGCCCCAGCATTTT,CATSDKTGPAQPQHF
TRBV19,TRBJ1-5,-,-,TGTGCCAGTAGTATAGCGTTAGGAAGCAATCAGCCCCAGCATTTT,CASSIALGSNQPQHF
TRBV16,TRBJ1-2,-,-,TGTGCCAGCGGGAATGACTATGGCTACACCTTC,CASGNDYGYTF
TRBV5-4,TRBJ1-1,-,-,TGTGCCAGCAGTAGTTGGCTCGCTGAAGCTTTCTTT,CASSSWLAEAFF
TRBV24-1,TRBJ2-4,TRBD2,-,TGTGCCACCAGTACGGGGGGAGCCAAAAACATTCAGTACTTC,CATSTGGAKNIQYF
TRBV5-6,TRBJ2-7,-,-,TGTGCCAGCAGCTTGGGAAGGGTACCGAGTCGGGAGCAGTACTTC,CASSLGRVPSREQYF
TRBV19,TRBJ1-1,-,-,TGTGCCAGTATTCGACAGCCGAACACTGAAGCTTTCTTT,CASIRQPNTEAFF
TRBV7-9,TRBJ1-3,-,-,TGTGCCAGCAGCTGGTCAGGGGCGCGTGACACCATATATTTT,CASSWSGARDTIYF
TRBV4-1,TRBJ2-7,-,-,TGCGCCAGCAGCCAAGACCCTCTACCTAGACGCGAGCAGTACTTC,CASSQDPLPRREQYF
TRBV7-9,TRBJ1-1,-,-,TGTGCCAGCAGCCCGTCAGGGGAGCTGAACACTGAAGCTTTCTTT,CASSPSGELNTEAFF
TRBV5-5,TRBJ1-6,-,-,TGTGCCAGCAGCTTGGTGAGAATGATGGGTTCACCCCTCCACTTT,CASSLVRMMGSPLHF
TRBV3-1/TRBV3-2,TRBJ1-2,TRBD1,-,TGTGCCAGCAGATCCGGGACAGGGCTTATATACGACTATGGCTACACCTTC,CASRSGTGLIYDYGYTF
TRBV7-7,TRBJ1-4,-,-,TGTGCCAGCAGCTTATCCCAGGGAGAAAAACTGTTTTTT,CASSLSQGEKLFF
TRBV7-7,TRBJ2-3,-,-,TGTGCCAGCAGCCCAGACCTCGTAGATACGCAGTATTTT,CASSPDLVDTQYF
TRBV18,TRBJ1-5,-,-,TGTGCCAGCTCACCACCGGGGGCGTCTTATAGCAATCAGCCCCAGCATTTT,CASSPPGASYSNQPQHF
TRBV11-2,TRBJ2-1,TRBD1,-,TGTGCCAGCAGTCGCGGTTATACAGGGGGCTACAATGAGCAGTTCTTC,CASSRGYTGGYNEQFF
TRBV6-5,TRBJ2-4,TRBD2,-,TGTGCCAGCAGCAAGGCTACTGCGGGGGACATTCAGTACTTC,CASSKATAGDIQYF
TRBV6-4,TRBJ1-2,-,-,TGTGCCAGCAGTGGCCGAGTCGGAGGGGCTGGTAGCTATGGCTACACCTTC,CASSGRVGGAGSYGYTF
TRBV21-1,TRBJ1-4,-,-,TGTGCCAGCAGCAAAGTTACTAGGGACGAAAAACTGTTTTTT,CASSKVTRDEKLFF
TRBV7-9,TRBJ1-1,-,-,TGTGCCAGCAGCTTAGTGGGGTCCAGGGCGGCTTTCTTT,CASSLVGSRAAFF
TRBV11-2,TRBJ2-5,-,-,TGTGCCAGCAGCTTAGACCGCCTGGAGGGGACCCAGTACTTC,CASSLDRLEGTQYF
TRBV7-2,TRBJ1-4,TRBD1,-,TGTGCCAGCAGCCCTAACACAGGGGGTGGTGAAAAACTGTTTTTT,CASSPNTGGGEKLFF
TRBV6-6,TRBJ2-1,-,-,TGTGCCAGCAGTTACTTCGTCATAGGGCTTAACAATGAGCAGTTCTTC,CASSYFVIGLNNEQFF
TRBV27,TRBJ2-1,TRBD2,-,TGTGCCAGCAGTCCCAAGCGGGAGGGGACTTGGAATGAGCAGTTCTTC,CASSPKREGTWNEQFF
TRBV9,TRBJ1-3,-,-,TGTGCCAGCAGCGTTACCTCCGGGGGGGTGAACACCATATATTTT,CASSVTSGGVNTIYF
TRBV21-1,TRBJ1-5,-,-,TGTGCCAGCAGCCTCCGGACAGGGTGGAGCAATCAGCCCCAGCATTTT,CASSLRTGWSNQPQHF
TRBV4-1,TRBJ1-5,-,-,TGCGCCAGCAGCCATGCGGACTATGACAATCAGCCCCAGCATTTT,CASSHADYDNQPQHF
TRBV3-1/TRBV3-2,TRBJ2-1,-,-,TGTGCCAGCACCCGAGCTCCGGGGGCGCTCGGAAATGAGCAGTTCTTC,CASTRAPGALGNEQFF
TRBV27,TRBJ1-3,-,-,TGTGCCAGCAGTTTAAGTTTTACTGGAAACACCATATATTTT,CASSLSFTGNTIYF
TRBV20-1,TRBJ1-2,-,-,TGCAGTGCCCGAAGGGGAGGTGGCTACACCTTC,CSARRGGGYTF
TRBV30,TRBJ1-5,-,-,TGTGCCTGGAGTGGCGGAGATGGGCATCAGCCCCAGCATTTT,CAWSGGDGHQPQHF
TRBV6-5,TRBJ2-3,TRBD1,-,TGTGCCAGCAGCTCCGGACAGGGCGGTACAGATACGCAGTATTTT,CASSSGQGGTDTQYF
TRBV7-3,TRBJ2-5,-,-,TGTGCCAGCAGCCCCACAGGGTGGGAGGGAGAGACCCAGTACTTC,CASSPTGWEGETQYF
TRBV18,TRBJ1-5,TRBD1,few,TGTGCCAGCTCACCCGGACAGGGGGCGCAGCCCCAGCATTTT,CASSPGQGAQPQHF
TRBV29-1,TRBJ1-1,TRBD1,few,TGCAGCGTCGGGCAGGGGGTTGTCACTGAAGCTTTCTTT,CSVGQGVVTEAFF
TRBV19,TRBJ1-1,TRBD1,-,TGTGCCAGTAGTCGCATCCCCGGGACAGGATTCGGAAACACTGAAGCTTTCTTT,CASSRIPGTGFGNTEAFF
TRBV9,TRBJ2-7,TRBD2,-,TGTGCCAGCCGCGGGGGGGCAGGGGGGAGACAGTACTTC,CASRGGAGGRQYF
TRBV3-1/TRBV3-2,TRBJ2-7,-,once,TGTGCCAGCAGCCAAGGCAGTTACGAGCAGTACTTC,CASSQGSYEQYF
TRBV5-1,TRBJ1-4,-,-,TGCGCCAGCAGCTTTTCTGGGACAAGGGAAAAACTGTTTTTT,CASSFSGTREKLFF
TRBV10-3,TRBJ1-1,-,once,TGTGCCATCAGCCCTGTTGGGCTGACGAACACTGAAGCTTTCTTT,CAISPVGLTNTEAFF
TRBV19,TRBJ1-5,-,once,TGTGCCAGTAGTATGGCGGCAACTAGCAATCAGCCCCAGCATTTT,CASSMAATSNQPQHF
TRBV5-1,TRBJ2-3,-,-,TGCGCCAGCAGCTCCCGTAGCCCGGCGGGCACGCAGTATTTT,CASSSRSPAGTQYF
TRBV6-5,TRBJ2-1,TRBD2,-,TGTGCCAGCACTTTAAGCGGGGCTACCTACAATGAGCAGTTCTTC,CASTLSGATYNEQFF
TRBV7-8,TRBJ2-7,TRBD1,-,TGTGCCAGCAGCTTAGGGGGGGACAGGGTCACCTACGAGCAGTACTTC,CASSLGGDRVTYEQYF
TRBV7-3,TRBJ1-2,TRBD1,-,TGTGCCAGCAGCCGAGGGACAGGCTATGGCTACACCTTC,CASSRGTGYGYTF
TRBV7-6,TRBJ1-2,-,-,TGTGCCAGCAGCCCCCTTGCAGGGCCAGACTATGGCTACACCTTC,CASSPLAGPDYGYTF
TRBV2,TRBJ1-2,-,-,TGTGCCAGCAGTCTCGGGGGAGGCTACACCTTC,CASSLGGGYTF
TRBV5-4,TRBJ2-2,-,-,TGTGCCAGCAGCTTGGTGGGAGAGGGAACCGGGGAGCTGTTTTTT,CASSLVGEGTGELFF
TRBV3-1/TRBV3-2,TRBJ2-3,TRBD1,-,TGTGCCAGCAGTCAACAGGGGCCAGATACGCAGTATTTT,CASSQQGPDTQYF
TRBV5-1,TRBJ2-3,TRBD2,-,TGCGCCAGCAGCTACGCGGGAGTGGGGACAGATACGCAGTATTTT,CASSYAGVGTDTQYF
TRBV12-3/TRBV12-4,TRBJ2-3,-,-,TGTGCCAGCACCACGGGACGGGATACGCAGTATTTT,CASTTGRDTQYF
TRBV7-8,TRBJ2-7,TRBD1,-,TGTGCCAGCAGCCCCGCCGTTTTTAGGGGGCCCGGGCTTCGGTACTTC,CASSPAVFRGPGLRYF
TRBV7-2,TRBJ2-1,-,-,TGTGCCAGCAGCGAACCGTTTGGCCTTAGCTCCTACAATGAGCAGTTCTTC,CASSEPFGLSSYNEQFF
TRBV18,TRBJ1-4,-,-,TGTGCCAGCTCACGCTCGAGCCGGGATGAAAAACTGTTTTTT,CASSRSSRDEKLFF